This T cell receptor (beta chain) is drawn from a study of T cell repertoires in cytomegalovirus infection. In the study overall: Carrying CMV and the relevant HLA type showed in public TCR beta signatures. Whole-study results and caveats: HLA-C-restricted CMV clonotypes gave the most frequent clonotype in two of eight donors.

The CDR3 contains 15 residues. Germline lookup yields CDR1 MNHEY and CDR2 SVGAGI. The V segment lost 2 bases and the J segment 8 bases; nucleotides outside the gene matches: 5. This clonotype was counted at least ten times. What it recognizes is unknown. TCRdb recomputed calls from the reads with MiXCR, one row per CDR3 protein. The sample carries about 300,000 distinct CDR3 sequences, around 9.1% recorded once. The V call is TRBV6-5, the J call TRBJ2-1, with TRBD2 matching 11 bases. The TCR sequence derives from a human donor in good health (CMV status not recorded). Some clones in this sample may be carry-over from other donors' samples. The sample comprised PBMCs. CDR3 in DNA: TGTGCCAGCAGTTACGGGCTAGCGGGGGGATATGAGCAGTTCTTC. It is translated as CASSYGLAGGYEQFF.